These T cell receptor beta chains were read from a single sample in a study of regulatory T cells in long-lasting Graves disease. MiXCR, run by TCRdb on the multiplex PCR reads, gives a single entry per CDR3 protein. The repertoire holds 600,000 to 650,000 distinct CDR3 sequences, with roughly 16% as singletons. The sample was also linked to a second study, of T cells in Graves' hyperthyroidism and ophthalmopathy.

This material consisted of peripheral blood mononuclear cells (PBMCs), taken at new diagnosis, from a patient treated with antithyroid drugs. The receptors stem from a woman in her thirties with Graves disease. Each CDR3 is given with its conserved first and last residue. The order of the fields is V gene, clone size, J gene, D gene, CDR3 protein, CDR3 DNA. A D gene is named only where the DNA matches it firmly. Clone size, where shown, is once, few, many, or a class for clones that have expanded.

TRBV29-1	.	TRBJ2-7	.	CSVSLGGSYEQYF	TGCAGCGTTTCTTTAGGGGGCTCCTACGAGCAGTACTTC
TRBV5-1	.	TRBJ2-3	.	CASSLDKTSTDTQYF	TGCGCCAGCAGCTTGGACAAAACTAGCACAGATACGCAGTATTTT
TRBV2	few	TRBJ2-1	TRBD2	CASRGASGPSNNEQFF	TGTGCCAGCAGAGGAGCTAGCGGACCTTCTAACAATGAGCAGTTCTTC
TRBV20-1	many	TRBJ2-1	.	CSANRAGLNNEQFF	TGCAGTGCCAACCGAGCGGGCCTAAACAATGAGCAGTTCTTC
TRBV6-1	once	TRBJ1-2	.	CASQDRYYGYTF	TGTGCCAGCCAGGACCGTTACTATGGCTACACCTTC
TRBV20-1	.	TRBJ2-1	.	CSAKRVGATGGEQFF	TGCAGTGCTAAGCGCGTGGGGGCGACAGGTGGTGAGCAGTTCTTC
TRBV20-1	many	TRBJ2-7	.	CSARTPGPGNEQYF	TGCAGTGCTAGGACTCCCGGACCGGGGAACGAGCAGTACTTC
TRBV18	few	TRBJ2-3	.	CASSPRSGGSDTQYF	TGTGCCAGCTCACCTCGGAGTGGAGGGTCGGATACGCAGTATTTT
TRBV20-1	many	TRBJ2-1	.	CSASVAWTETEQFF	TGCAGTGCTAGTGTGGCGTGGACTGAGACTGAGCAGTTCTTC
TRBV10-3	many	TRBJ1-1	.	CAIRWGENTEAFF	TGTGCCATCAGGTGGGGAGAAAACACTGAAGCTTTCTTT
TRBV12-3/TRBV12-4	.	TRBJ1-4	.	CASRHYGSGATNEKLFF	TGTGCCAGCAGGCACTACGGAAGTGGGGCAACTAATGAAAAACTGTTTTTT
TRBV14	.	TRBJ1-3	.	CASSQTLSPGNTIYF	TGTGCCAGCAGCCAGACTCTCTCCCCCGGAAACACCATATATTTT
TRBV19	few	TRBJ2-1	.	CASMRSGSYNEQFF	TGTGCCAGTATGCGAAGCGGCTCCTACAATGAGCAGTTCTTC
TRBV30	.	TRBJ2-2	TRBD1	CAWSVNNRGASFLGYTGELFF	TGTGCCTGGAGTGTAAACAACAGGGGGGCATCCTTTCTCGGGTACACCGGGGAGCTGTTTTTT
TRBV7-8	many	TRBJ2-7	TRBD1	CASAGTGSYEQYF	TGTGCCAGCGCCGGGACAGGGTCTTACGAGCAGTACTTC
TRBV20-1	.	TRBJ2-5	.	CSASGMGESLETQYF	TGCAGTGCTAGTGGTATGGGGGAGTCGTTGGAGACCCAGTACTTC
TRBV10-3	.	TRBJ1-6	.	CAISESYRDILHF	TGTGCCATCAGTGAGTCCTACCGGGACATCCTCCACTTT
TRBV7-9	many	TRBJ1-1	.	CASSLGVVGTEAFF	TGTGCCAGCAGCTTAGGTGTAGTTGGCACTGAAGCTTTCTTT
TRBV29-1	few	TRBJ2-1	.	CSGQTASSYNEQFF	TGCAGCGGCCAAACCGCCAGCTCCTACAATGAGCAGTTCTTC
TRBV29-1	.	TRBJ2-4	.	CSVLIFENIQYF	TGCAGCGTTCTTATCTTCGAAAACATTCAGTACTTC
TRBV6-1	many	TRBJ2-7	TRBD2	CASSAGTSSLYEQYF	TGTGCCAGCAGCGCTGGGACTAGCAGCCTCTACGAGCAGTACTTC
TRBV27	many	TRBJ2-7	.	CASSLGEGLTPREYF	TGTGCCAGCAGTTTAGGGGAAGGACTAACTCCGAGGGAGTACTTC
TRBV6-1	.	TRBJ1-3	.	CASFVGQSSGNTIYF	TGTGCCAGCTTCGTCGGACAGAGCTCTGGAAACACCATATATTTT
TRBV28	many	TRBJ1-4	.	CASSSKPGAINEKLFF	TGTGCCAGCAGTTCGAAACCAGGGGCCATCAATGAAAAACTGTTTTTT
TRBV6-1	.	TRBJ1-1	.	CASSRYTTGALFEAFF	TGTGCCAGCAGCCGATATACGACAGGCGCCTTATTTGAAGCTTTCTTT
TRBV7-9	many	TRBJ2-7	.	CASSPSTGIVYEQYF	TGTGCCAGCAGCCCCTCAACAGGGATAGTCTACGAGCAGTACTTC
TRBV2	.	TRBJ2-1	TRBD2	CASSEGLAGSYNEQFF	TGTGCCAGCAGTGAGGGACTAGCGGGTTCCTACAATGAGCAGTTCTTC
TRBV20-1	many	TRBJ2-1	.	CSARDGQAEQFF	TGCAGTGCTAGAGATGGCCAGGCTGAGCAGTTCTTC
TRBV7-2	many	TRBJ2-7	.	CASSPDRNYEQYF	TGTGCCAGCAGCCCTGACAGGAACTACGAGCAGTACTTC
TRBV7-2	few	TRBJ1-2	.	CASSSGIQGGYTF	TGTGCCAGCAGCTCCGGGATACAAGGTGGCTACACCTTC
TRBV2	many	TRBJ1-4	.	CASSNRRGSNEKLFF	TGTGCCAGCAGTAACCGCCGAGGGAGTAATGAAAAACTGTTTTTT
TRBV5-6	.	TRBJ1-6	.	CASSLPGPNSPLHF	TGTGCCAGCAGCCTTCCGGGCCCAAATTCACCCCTCCACTTT
TRBV27	many	TRBJ1-2	.	CASSLRAGDGYTF	TGTGCCAGCAGTTTAAGAGCGGGGGATGGCTACACCTTC
TRBV11-1	many	TRBJ2-1	.	CASSLRRAEQFF	TGTGCCAGCAGCTTACGCAGGGCTGAGCAGTTCTTC
TRBV11-3	.	TRBJ2-1	TRBD2	CASSLSGTSACNEQFF	TGTGCCAGCAGCTTATCTGGGACTAGCGCTTGCAATGAGCAGTTCTTC
TRBV27	many	TRBJ2-1	.	CASSLGTGNEQFF	TGTGCCAGCAGCTTGGGGACGGGCAATGAGCAGTTCTTC
TRBV19	many	TRBJ1-1	TRBD1	CASSFGTGSGDEAFF	TGTGCCAGTAGCTTCGGGACAGGATCGGGTGATGAAGCTTTCTTT
TRBV2	many	TRBJ2-7	TRBD2	CASYVREDYEQYF	TGTGCCAGCTACGTGCGGGAGGACTACGAGCAGTACTTC
TRBV5-1	.	TRBJ1-2	.	CASSLFQAPYGYTF	TGCGCCAGCAGCTTGTTCCAGGCCCCCTATGGCTACACCTTC
TRBV28	many	TRBJ2-1	.	CASHEYGFSSYNEQFF	TGTGCCAGCCATGAGTACGGGTTTAGCTCCTACAATGAGCAGTTCTTC
TRBV3-1	many	TRBJ1-5	.	CASSTGGQPQHF	TGTGCCAGCAGCACCGGAGGTCAGCCCCAGCATTTT
TRBV20-1	many	TRBJ1-5	TRBD1	CSARTGGAGQPQHF	TGCAGTGCCAGGACAGGGGGCGCAGGCCAGCCCCAGCATTTT
TRBV7-9	many	TRBJ2-3	.	CASSLEAGGTDTQYF	TGTGCCAGCAGCTTAGAGGCAGGGGGCACAGATACGCAGTATTTT